This TCR beta chain was found in a study of blood T cells in healthy people across ages. Findings and caveats of the study: With unsorted PBMCs, a conclusive comparison of naive versus antigen-experienced cells was not possible.

A second about 7 to 12 cycle PCR used barcoded and J-beta primers. TCRdb called the 5' RACE reads again in MiXCR, with one record for every CDR3 protein. Of approximately 830,000 distinct CDR3 sequences in the sample, about 59% are singletons; the top ten hold 28%. Germline V gene data show CDR1 as SGHTA and CDR2 as FQGNSA. This CDR3 spans 17 amino acids. Deletions cut 1 base from V and 1 base from J, with 16 bases between. A note on this clonotype: Its specificity is not known.

The sample consisted of blood. This sequence originates from a man aged 25 to 40 in good health. This chain links TRBV7-2 with TRBJ2-5, with a possible D match to TRBD2 (7 bases). Here the CDR3 DNA reads TGTGCCAGCAGCTTAGGTTTATGGGGGGGCCCCCAAGAGACCCAGTACTTC. This codes for CASSLGLWGGPQETQYF.